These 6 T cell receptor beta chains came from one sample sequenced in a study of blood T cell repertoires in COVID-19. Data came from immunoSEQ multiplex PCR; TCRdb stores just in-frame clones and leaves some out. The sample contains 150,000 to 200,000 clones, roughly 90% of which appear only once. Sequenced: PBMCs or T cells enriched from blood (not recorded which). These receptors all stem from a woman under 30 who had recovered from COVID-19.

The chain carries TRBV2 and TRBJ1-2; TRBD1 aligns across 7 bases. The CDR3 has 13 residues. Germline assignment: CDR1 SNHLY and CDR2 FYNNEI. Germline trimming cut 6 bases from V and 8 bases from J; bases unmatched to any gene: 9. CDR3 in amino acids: CASSTTGDEGYTF. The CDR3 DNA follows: TGTGCCAGCAGCACAACAGGGGACGAGGGCTACACCTTC.

The CDR3 reads CASSQNLEVFRPGQGNNEKLFF. In nucleotides, the CDR3 is TGCGCCAGCAGCCAAAATTTGGAGGTCTTCCGGCCGGGACAGGGAAATAATGAAAAACTGTTTTTT. J is TRBJ1-4 and V is TRBV4-1; TRBD1 aligns across 9 bases. With V trimmed by 2 bases and J by 4 bases, 23 bases remained unmatched. The CDR3 totals 22 residues. CDR1 is MGHRA and CDR2 is YSYEKL in the germline V gene.

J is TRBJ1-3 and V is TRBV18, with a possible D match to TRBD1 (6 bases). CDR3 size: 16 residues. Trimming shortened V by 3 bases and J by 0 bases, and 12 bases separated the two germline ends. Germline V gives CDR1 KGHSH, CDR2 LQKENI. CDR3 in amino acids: CASSPAQGYSGNTIYF. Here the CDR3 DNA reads TGTGCCAGCTCACCGGCACAGGGCTACTCTGGAAACACCATATATTTT.

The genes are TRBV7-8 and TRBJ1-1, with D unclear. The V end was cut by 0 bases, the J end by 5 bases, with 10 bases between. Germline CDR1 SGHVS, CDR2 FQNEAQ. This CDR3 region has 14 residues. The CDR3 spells CASSLALLGTEAFF. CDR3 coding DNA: TGTGCCAGCAGCTTAGCGTTACTAGGTACTGAAGCTTTCTTT. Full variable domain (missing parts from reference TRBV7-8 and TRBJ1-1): GAGVSQSPRYKVAKRGQDVALRCDPISGHVSLFWYQQALGQGPEFLTYFQNEAQLDKSGLPSDRFFAERPEGSVSTLKIQRTQQEDSAVYLCASSLALLGTEAFFGQGTRLTVV.

This CDR3 is CASSRGINEKLFF. In nucleotides, the CDR3 is TGTGCCAGCAGCAGGGGGATTAATGAAAAACTGTTTTTT. This chain links TRBV27 with TRBJ1-4; 7 positions match TRBD1. This CDR3 is 13 amino acids long. Trimming removed 6 bases from V and 4 bases from J; junction bases left unmatched: 2. Germline CDR1 MNHEY, CDR2 SMNVEV (reference sequence).

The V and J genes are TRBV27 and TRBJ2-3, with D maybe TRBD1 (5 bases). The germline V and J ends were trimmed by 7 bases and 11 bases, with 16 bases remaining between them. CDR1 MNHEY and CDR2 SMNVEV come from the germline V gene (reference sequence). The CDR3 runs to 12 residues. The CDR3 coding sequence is TGTGCCAGCAACTTCGGGCAGGGTAAGCAGTATTTT. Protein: CASNFGQGKQYF.